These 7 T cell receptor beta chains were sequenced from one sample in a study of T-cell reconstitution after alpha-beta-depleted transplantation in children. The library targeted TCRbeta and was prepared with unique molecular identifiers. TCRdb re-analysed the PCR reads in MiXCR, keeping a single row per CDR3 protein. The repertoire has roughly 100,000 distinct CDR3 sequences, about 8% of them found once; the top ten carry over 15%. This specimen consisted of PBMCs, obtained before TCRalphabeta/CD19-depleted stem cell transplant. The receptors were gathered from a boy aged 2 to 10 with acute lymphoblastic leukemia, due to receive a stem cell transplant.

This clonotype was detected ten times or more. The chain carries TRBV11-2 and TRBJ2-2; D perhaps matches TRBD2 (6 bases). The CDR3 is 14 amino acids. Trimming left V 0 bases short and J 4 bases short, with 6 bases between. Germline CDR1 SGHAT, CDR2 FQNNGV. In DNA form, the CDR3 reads TGTGCCAGCAGCTTAGAGGGACTCACCGGGGAGCTGTTTTTT. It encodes CASSLEGLTGELFF.

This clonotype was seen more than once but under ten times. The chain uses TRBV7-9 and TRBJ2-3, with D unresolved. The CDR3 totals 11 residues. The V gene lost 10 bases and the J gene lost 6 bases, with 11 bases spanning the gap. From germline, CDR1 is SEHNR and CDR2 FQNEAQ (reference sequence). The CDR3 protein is CATHRRDTQYF. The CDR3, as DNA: TGTGCCACCCATCGACGGGATACGCAGTATTTT.

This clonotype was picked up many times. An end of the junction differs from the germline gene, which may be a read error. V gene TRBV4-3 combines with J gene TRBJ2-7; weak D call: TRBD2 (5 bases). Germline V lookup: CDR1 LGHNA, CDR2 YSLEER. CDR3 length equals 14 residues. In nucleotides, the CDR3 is TGCGCCAGCAGCCAAGGTCGGACTTCCTTCGAGCAGTACTTC. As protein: CASSQGRTSFEQYF.

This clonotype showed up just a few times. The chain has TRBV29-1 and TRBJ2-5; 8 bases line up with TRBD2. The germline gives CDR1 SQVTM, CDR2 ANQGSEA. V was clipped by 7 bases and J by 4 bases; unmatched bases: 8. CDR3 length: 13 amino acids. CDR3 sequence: CSARGGATETQYF. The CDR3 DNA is TGCAGCGCCCGGGGGGGGGCAACAGAGACCCAGTACTTC.

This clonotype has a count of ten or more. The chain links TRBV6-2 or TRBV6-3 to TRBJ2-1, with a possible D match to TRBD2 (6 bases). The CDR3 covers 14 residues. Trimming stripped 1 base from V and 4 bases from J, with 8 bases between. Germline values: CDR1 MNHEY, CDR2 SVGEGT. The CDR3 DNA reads TGTGCCAGCAGTTACTTCGGGGGATACAATGAGCAGTTCTTC. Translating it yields CASSYFGGYNEQFF.

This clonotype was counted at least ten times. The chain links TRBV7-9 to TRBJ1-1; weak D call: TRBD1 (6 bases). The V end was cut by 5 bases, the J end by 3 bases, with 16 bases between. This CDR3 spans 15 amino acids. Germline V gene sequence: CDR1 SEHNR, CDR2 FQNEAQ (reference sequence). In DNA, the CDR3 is TGTGCCAGCAGCCACGGGGGGGCTGGAGACACTGAAGCTTTCTTT. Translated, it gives CASSHGGAGDTEAFF.

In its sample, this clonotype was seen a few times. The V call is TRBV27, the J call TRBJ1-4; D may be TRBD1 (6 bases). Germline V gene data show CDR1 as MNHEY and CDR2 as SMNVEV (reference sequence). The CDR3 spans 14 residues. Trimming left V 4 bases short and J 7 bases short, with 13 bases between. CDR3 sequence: CASSSSYRAEKLFF. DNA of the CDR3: TGTGCCAGCAGTTCCTCCTACAGGGCTGAAAAACTGTTTTTT.